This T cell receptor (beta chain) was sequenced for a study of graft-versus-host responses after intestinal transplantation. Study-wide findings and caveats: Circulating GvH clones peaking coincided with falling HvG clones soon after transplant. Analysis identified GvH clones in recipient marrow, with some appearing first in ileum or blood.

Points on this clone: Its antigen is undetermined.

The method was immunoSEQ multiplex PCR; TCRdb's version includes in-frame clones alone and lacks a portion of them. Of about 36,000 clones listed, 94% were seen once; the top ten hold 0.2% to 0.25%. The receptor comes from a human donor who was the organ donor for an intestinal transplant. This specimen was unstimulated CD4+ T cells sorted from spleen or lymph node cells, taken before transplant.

CDR3 amino acids: CASSPRLAGAETQYF. Here the CDR3 DNA reads TGTGCCAGCAGCCCCAGACTAGCGGGGGCAGAGACCCAGTACTTC. The chain is built from TRBV9 and TRBJ2-5; 12 bases match TRBD2. Germline V gene lookup returns CDR1 SGDLS and CDR2 YYNGEE. The CDR3 sequence is 15 residues long. With V trimmed by 4 bases and J by 4 bases, 5 bases remained unmatched. Complete variable domain (other parts from reference TRBV9 and TRBJ2-5): DSGVTQTPKHLITATGQRVTLRCSPRSGDLSVYWYQQSLDQGLQFLIQYYNGEERAKGNILERFSAQQFPDLHSELNLSSLELGDSALYFCASSPRLAGAETQYFGPGTRLLVL.